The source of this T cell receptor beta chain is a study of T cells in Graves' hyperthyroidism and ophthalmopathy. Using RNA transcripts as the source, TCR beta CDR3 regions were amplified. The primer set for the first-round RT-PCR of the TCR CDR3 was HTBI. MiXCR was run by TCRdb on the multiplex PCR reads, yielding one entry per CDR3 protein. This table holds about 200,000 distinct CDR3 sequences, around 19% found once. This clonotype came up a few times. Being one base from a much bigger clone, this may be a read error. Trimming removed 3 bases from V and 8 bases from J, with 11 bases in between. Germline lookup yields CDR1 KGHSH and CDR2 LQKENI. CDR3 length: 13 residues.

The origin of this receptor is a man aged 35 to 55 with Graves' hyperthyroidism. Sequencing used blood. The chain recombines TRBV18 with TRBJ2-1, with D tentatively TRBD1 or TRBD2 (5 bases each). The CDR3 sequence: CASSPRGPDEQFF. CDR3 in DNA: TGTGCCAGCTCACCGAGGGGTCCGGATGAGCAGTTCTTC. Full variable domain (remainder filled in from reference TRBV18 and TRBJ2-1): NAGVMQNPRHLVRRRGQEARLRCSPMKGHSHVYWYRQLPEEGLKFMVYLQKENIIDESGMPKERFSAEFPKEGPSILRIQQVVRGDSAAYFCASSPRGPDEQFFGPGTRLTVL.